These 20 T cell receptor beta chains were sequenced from one sample in a study of blood T cell repertoires in COVID-19. Assay used: immunoSEQ multiplex PCR; TCRdb lists only in-frame clones, some missing. This sample carries about 200,000 clones, roughly four fifths of them seen once, and the ten largest clones take less than 6%. Sequencing was carried out using peripheral blood. These receptors were collected from a woman in her seventies with COVID-19, enrolled during active disease.

The rearrangement uses TRBV6-5 and TRBJ2-7, with D unclear. The V and J ends lost 0 bases and 9 bases respectively, with 12 bases between them. The V gene's germline CDR1 is MNHEY and CDR2 SVGAGI. The CDR3 runs 13 residues. The CDR3 here is CASSYSQPGVQYF. The CDR3 DNA sequence: TGTGCCAGCAGTTACTCCCAGCCGGGTGTGCAGTACTTC.

This rearrangement joins TRBV7-8 to TRBJ1-3; D not certain. Germline CDR1 reads SGHVS; CDR2 reads FQNEAQ. V was clipped by 5 bases and J by 0 bases, with 17 bases between them. This CDR3 is built from 17 residues. The CDR3 sequence is CASSPMGAQSSGNTIYF. CDR3 nucleotides: TGTGCCAGCAGCCCAATGGGCGCTCAGAGCTCTGGAAACACCATATATTTT. Full variable domain (remainder filled in from reference TRBV7-8 and TRBJ1-3): GAGVSQSPRYKVAKRGQDVALRCDPISGHVSLFWYQQALGQGPEFLTYFQNEAQLDKSGLPSDRFFAERPEGSVSTLKIQRTQQEDSAVYLCASSPMGAQSSGNTIYFGEGSWLTVV.

V is TRBV7-2 and J is TRBJ1-4; 10 bases align to TRBD1. The CDR3 runs 16 residues. The trim removed 5 bases at V and 3 bases at J, leaving 6 bases unmatched. From germline, CDR1 is SGHTA and CDR2 FQGNSA. DNA for the CDR3: TGTGCCAGCAGCCGGGACAGGGGAGAGGCTAATGAAAAACTGTTTTTT. Its protein product is CASSRDRGEANEKLFF. The full variable domain, in which reference TRBV7-2 and TRBJ1-4 provide the parts outside the CDR3, is GAGVSQSPSNKVTEKGKDVELRCDPISGHTALYWYRQSLGQGLEFLIYFQGNSAPDKSGLPSDRFSAERTGGSVSTLTIQRTQQEDSAVYLCASSRDRGEANEKLFFGSGTQLSVL.

The chain is built from TRBV7-9 and TRBJ2-3, with D possibly being TRBD1 (5 bases). The germline CDR1 and CDR2 sequences are SEHNR and FQNEAQ (reference sequence). The CDR3 runs 16 residues. V lost 2 bases and J lost 3, with 15 bases in between. For the CDR3, the DNA is TGTGCCAGCAGCTTAAGGGGAAGGGCTTTGACAGATACGCAGTATTTT. Its translation is CASSLRGRALTDTQYF. The variable domain in full, with the rest retrieved from reference TRBV7-9 and TRBJ2-3, is DTGVSQNPRHKITKRGQNVTFRCDPISEHNRLYWYRQTLGQGPEFLTYFQNEAQLEKSRLLSDRFSAERPKGSFSTLEIQRTEQGDSAMYLCASSLRGRALTDTQYFGPGTRLTVL.

The V gene is TRBV14, the J gene TRBJ1-2; TRBD1 aligns across 7 bases. The junction had 6 bases not matched to a gene; V was cut back by 5 bases and J by 0 bases. The CDR3 runs 15 residues. The V gene's germline CDR1 is SGHDN and CDR2 FVKESK. CDR3 nucleotides: TGTGCCAGCAGCAGGGACCAGGGGGCTAACTATGGCTACACCTTC. Translated: CASSRDQGANYGYTF.

The rearrangement joins TRBV7-2 to TRBJ1-2; D unresolved. This CDR3 is 15 amino acids long. CDR1 and CDR2 from the germline V gene are SGHTA and FQGNSA. The V end was cut by 2 bases, the J end by 0 bases, with 10 bases between. The CDR3 reads CASSLLGSPNYGYTF. The DNA of the CDR3 is TGTGCCAGCAGCTTATTGGGGAGCCCTAACTATGGCTACACCTTC. The complete variable domain, with remaining parts taken from reference TRBV7-2 and TRBJ1-2, reads GAGVSQSPSNKVTEKGKDVELRCDPISGHTALYWYRQSLGQGLEFLIYFQGNSAPDKSGLPSDRFSAERTGGSVSTLTIQRTQQEDSAVYLCASSLLGSPNYGYTFGSGTRLTVV.

Regarding this clone: This sample also contains other DNA sequences that code for the same CDR3. The chain links TRBV5-1 to TRBJ2-3, with D possibly being TRBD2 (5 bases). The CDR3 runs 13 residues. V lost 2 bases to trimming and J lost 3 bases, with 7 bases between them. CDR1 is SGHRS, CDR2 YFSETQ, per germline. The CDR3 sequence: CASSFRDTDTQYF. The CDR3 bases are TGCGCCAGCAGCTTTCGGGATACAGATACGCAGTATTTT.

This sequence joins TRBV27 and TRBJ2-7; 7 bases line up with TRBD2. Germline V CDR1 and CDR2: MNHEY, SMNVEV (reference sequence). The J segment lost 1 base and the V segment lost 11 bases, leaving 11 bases of the junction unmatched. This CDR3 has 14 amino acids. This CDR3 reads CAAGGGRTSYEQYF. CDR3 coding DNA: TGTGCCGCTGGGGGGGGACGGACTTCCTACGAGCAGTACTTC.

The CDR3 nucleotides read TGTGCCAGCAGGACGACAGCCATTGGCTACGAGCAGTACTTC. This sequence encodes CASRTTAIGYEQYF. The chain uses TRBV27 and TRBJ2-7; weak D call: TRBD1 (5 bases). This CDR3 is 14 amino acids long. Germline V gene data show CDR1 as MNHEY and CDR2 as SMNVEV (reference sequence). The V and J ends lost 6 bases and 3 bases respectively, with 15 bases between them.

The rearrangement joins TRBV2 to TRBJ2-3; a possible D gene is TRBD2 (5 bases). Germline loops: CDR1 SNHLY, CDR2 FYNNEI. CDR3 length: 14 residues. Trimming left V 6 bases short and J 1 base short, with 11 bases between. CDR3 nucleotides: TGTGCCAGCAGCTCAGCGGTACGCACAGATACGCAGTATTTT. This translates into CASSSAVRTDTQYF.

V gene TRBV10-3 combines with J gene TRBJ1-1; D possibly corresponds to TRBD1 (6 bases). The CDR3 runs to 14 residues. Trimming took off 5 bases at V and 0 bases at J, with 10 bases between the two ends. CDR1 is ENHRY and CDR2 is SYGVKD in the germline V gene. The CDR3 sequence: CAISPGTLNTEAFF. The CDR3 bases are TGTGCCATCAGTCCCGGGACACTGAACACTGAAGCTTTCTTT.

The J gene is TRBJ2-7, the V gene TRBV19; maybe TRBD2 (5 bases). Trimming stripped 0 bases from V and 7 bases from J, with 10 bases between. Germline lookup yields CDR1 LNHDA and CDR2 SQIVND (reference sequence). CDR3 length equals 13 residues. CDR3 protein: CASSIERAREQYF. In DNA, the CDR3 is TGTGCCAGTAGTATAGAGCGGGCTCGGGAGCAGTACTTC.

The V gene is TRBV7-2, the J gene TRBJ2-1; TRBD1 matches 9 bases. The germline gives CDR1 SGHTA, CDR2 FQGNSA. The CDR3 is 14 amino acids. V lost 5 bases to trimming and J lost 8 bases; unmatched junction nucleotides: 7. This CDR3 reads CASSVRTGADEQFF. CDR3 nucleotide sequence: TGTGCCAGCAGCGTACGGACAGGGGCGGATGAGCAGTTCTTC.

The V gene is TRBV18, the J gene TRBJ2-2; D gene ambiguous. Germline V gene sequence: CDR1 KGHSH, CDR2 LQKENI. There are 16 residues in the CDR3. The germline V and J ends were trimmed by 5 bases and 0 bases, with 13 bases remaining between them. The CDR3 DNA sequence: TGTGCCAGCTCAAGGTCTGCGACAACGAACACCGGGGAGCTGTTTTTT. Translated, it gives CASSRSATTNTGELFF.

J is TRBJ2-7 and V is TRBV28; 7 positions match TRBD1. Per the germline V gene, CDR1 is MDHEN and CDR2 is SYDVKM. J lost 7 bases, V lost 6 bases, and 6 bases had no gene match. The length of the CDR3 is 12 residues. The CDR3 DNA reads as TGTGCCAGCAGCTATCGGACAGGAGAGCAGTACTTC. Its protein is CASSYRTGEQYF.

The chain links TRBV19 to TRBJ1-6; 8 bases are a match to TRBD1. There are 15 residues in the CDR3. The germline V gene encodes CDR1 LNHDA and CDR2 SQIVND (reference sequence). With V trimmed by 8 bases and J by 11 bases, 14 bases remained unmatched. Here the CDR3 DNA reads TGTGCCAGTGGAGGGGGGACAGGAGGCGATCCACCCCTCCACTTT. Translating it yields CASGGGTGGDPPLHF.

This clone has just a few counts. The chain has TRBV11-2 and TRBJ2-7; 9 nucleotides agree with TRBD2. With V trimmed by 6 bases and J by 2 bases, 8 bases remained unmatched. Germline CDR1 is SGHAT and CDR2 is FQNNGV. This CDR3 has 15 amino acids. CDR3: CASSSLTSGTYEQYF. The CDR3, as DNA: TGTGCCAGCAGTTCCTTGACTAGCGGTACCTACGAGCAGTACTTC.

This chain joins TRBV18 and TRBJ1-6; 9 nucleotides match TRBD1. The CDR3 spans 18 residues. Germline lookup yields CDR1 KGHSH and CDR2 LQKENI. J was trimmed by 0 bases and V by 3 bases; bases with no gene match: 6. The CDR3 coding sequence is TGTGCCAGCTCACCGGACAGGGGCGGAAGCTCCTATAATTCACCCCTCCACTTT. Its protein product is CASSPDRGGSSYNSPLHF.

The gene calls are TRBV27 and TRBJ2-7; perhaps TRBD1 as D (8 bases). Germline CDR1 reads MNHEY; CDR2 reads SMNVEV (reference sequence). Trimming cost V 3 bases and J 1 base, with 25 bases left between them. The CDR3 extends over 19 amino acids. CDR3 protein: CASSFATPSTGGVSYEQYF. The CDR3, as DNA: TGTGCCAGCAGTTTTGCCACCCCTTCAACAGGGGGGGTTTCCTACGAGCAGTACTTC.

This clone was counted once. The chain is built from TRBV7-2 and TRBJ2-1; 11 bases agree with TRBD2. V lost 6 bases and J lost 9; bases outside the gene matches: 10. CDR1 is SGHTA and CDR2 is FQGNSA in the germline V gene. The CDR3 is 15 amino acids. The CDR3 sequence is CASRPTSGVRVEQFF. CDR3 in DNA: TGTGCCAGCAGACCGACTAGCGGGGTCCGGGTTGAGCAGTTCTTC.